The 32 T cell receptor beta chains presented below share a single source sample, sequenced in a study of T cells in Graves' hyperthyroidism and ophthalmopathy. TCR beta CDR3 regions were amplified from RNA transcripts. HTBI primers were used for first-round RT-PCR of the TCR CDR3. TCRdb re-called the multiplex PCR reads through MiXCR, storing one row per CDR3 protein. This table holds 550,000 to 800,000 distinct CDR3 sequences, roughly 15% found once. Sequenced: blood. These receptors were taken from a man aged 18 to 30 with Graves' hyperthyroidism.

The table lists this clonotype with many counts. The chain couples TRBV27 to TRBJ2-7; a weak D match, TRBD2 (5 bases). V lost 5 bases and J 3 bases, leaving 14 bases between the germline ends. Germline CDR1 reads MNHEY; CDR2 reads SMNVEV (reference sequence). CDR3 length: 14 amino acids. The CDR3 protein is CASSPGMGGYEQYF. The CDR3 nucleotides are TGTGCCAGCAGTCCCGGGATGGGTGGCTACGAGCAGTACTTC.

This clonotype was observed at least ten times. This rearrangement joins TRBV2 to TRBJ2-5, with 13 bases matching TRBD2. With V trimmed by 10 bases and J by 1 base, 6 bases remained unmatched. Germline V lookup: CDR1 SNHLY, CDR2 FYNNEI. CDR3 length: 15 residues. The CDR3 DNA reads as TGTGCCACAGGACTAGCGGGAGTGATCCAAGAGACCCAGTACTTC. Encoded protein: CATGLAGVIQETQYF.

This clonotype came up many times. The V gene is TRBV7-8, the J gene TRBJ1-1, with D hard to call. CDR1 SGHVS and CDR2 FQNEAQ come from the germline V gene. V lost 4 bases to trimming and J lost 3 bases, with 12 bases between them. The length of the CDR3 is 14 residues. The CDR3 here is CASSSYRGDTEAFF. In DNA, the CDR3 is TGTGCCAGCAGCTCGTACCGTGGGGACACTGAAGCTTTCTTT.

This clonotype was recorded many times. The rearrangement joins TRBV20-1 to TRBJ2-5; D call uncertain. The germline CDR1 and CDR2 sequences are DFQATT and SNEGSKA (reference sequence). The V and J ends lost 7 bases and 2 bases respectively, with 11 bases between them. The CDR3 totals 12 residues. The CDR3, as DNA: TGCAGTGTTCGGACGGATCAAGAGACCCAGTACTTC. This codes for CSVRTDQETQYF.

With regard to this clonotype: The junction and the germline gene differ at one end; a read error may be behind it. The chain employs TRBV12-3 or TRBV12-4 and TRBJ2-2, with D possibly called TRBD1 or TRBD2 (5 bases each). The CDR3 covers 15 residues. The CDR3 DNA reads as TGTGCCAGCACCCGGGGCGGATCGAACACCCGGGAGCTGTTTTTT. Translation: CASTRGGSNTRELFF.

This clonotype was found many times. The chain couples TRBV28 to TRBJ2-1; no reliable D call. This CDR3 contains 15 residues. From germline, CDR1 is MDHEN and CDR2 SYDVKM. Trimming removed 8 bases from V and 6 bases from J, with 20 bases in between. CDR3 protein: CASPPATFLVNEQFF. For the CDR3, the DNA is TGTGCCAGCCCCCCTGCAACCTTCTTAGTCAATGAGCAGTTCTTC.

The gene calls are TRBV15 and TRBJ2-1; D is uncertain. Germline CDR1 LNHNV, CDR2 YYDKDF (reference sequence). There are 13 residues in the CDR3. V lost 0 bases to trimming and J lost 9 bases, with 9 bases between them. The CDR3 region is CATSREGSTEQFF. As DNA, the CDR3 is TGTGCCACCAGCAGAGAGGGTAGCACTGAGCAGTTCTTC.

This clonotype was counted a few times. The chain couples TRBV19 to TRBJ2-1; 7 bases match TRBD2. CDR1 and CDR2 (germline): LNHDA, SQIVND (reference sequence). The ends lost 4 bases at V and 6 bases at J; junction bases unmatched: 12. The CDR3 runs to 16 residues. CDR3 nucleotides: TGTGCCAGTAGTAAAGCCCTCGAACTAGCGCGCAATGAGCAGTTCTTC. Its translation is CASSKALELARNEQFF.

The chain has TRBV11-3 and TRBJ2-3; 7 bases align to TRBD1. From germline, CDR1 is SGHNT and CDR2 YENEEA. V lost 1 base, J lost 6 bases, and 7 bases stayed unmatched. This CDR3 comprises 15 residues. The CDR3 loop is CASSLAGTVLDTQYF. In nucleotides, the CDR3 is TGTGCCAGCAGCTTAGCCGGGACAGTTTTGGATACGCAGTATTTT. Full variable domain (remainder filled in from reference TRBV11-3 and TRBJ2-3): EAGVVQSPRYKIIEKKQPVAFWCNPISGHNTLYWYLQNLGQGPELLIRYENEEAVDDSQLPKDRFSAERLKGVDSTLKIQPAELGDSAVYLCASSLAGTVLDTQYFGPGTRLTVL.

This clonotype was detected only a few times. This chain connects TRBV19 to TRBJ2-1, with 11 nucleotides matching TRBD2. V trimming: 10 bases; J trimming: 0 bases; junction bases outside the gene matches: 5. Germline CDR1 is LNHDA and CDR2 is SQIVND (reference sequence). The CDR3 length is 15 residues. The CDR3 DNA sequence: TGTGCCACGGGGACTAGCGGCTCCTCCTACAATGAGCAGTTCTTC. It is translated as CATGTSGSSYNEQFF. Filled out from reference TRBV19 and TRBJ2-1, the complete variable domain reads DGGITQSPKYLFRKEGQNVTLSCEQNLNHDAMYWYRQDPGQGLRLIYYSQIVNDFQKGDIAEGYSVSREKKESFPLTVTSAQKNPTAFYLCATGTSGSSYNEQFFGPGTRLTVL.

This clonotype was recorded at least ten times. V and J are TRBV30 and TRBJ2-2; D not certain. Trimming left V 3 bases short and J 4 bases short, with 6 bases between. CDR3 size: 12 residues. CDR1 and CDR2 from the germline V gene are GTSNPN and SVGIG (reference sequence). Here the CDR3 DNA reads TGTGCCTGGAGCCCGGGCACCGGGGAGCTGTTTTTT. Its translation: CAWSPGTGELFF.

This clonotype was detected only a few times. The chain couples TRBV28 to TRBJ1-1; 9 nucleotides align to TRBD1. CDR1 and CDR2 from the germline V gene are MDHEN and SYDVKM. CDR3 length equals 15 residues. V was clipped by 9 bases and J by 0 bases; unmatched bases: 8. CDR3 nucleotide sequence: TGTGCCAGTCTTGAACAGGGGGCTATGAACACTGAAGCTTTCTTT. This codes for CASLEQGAMNTEAFF.

V gene TRBV27 combines with J gene TRBJ2-7; maybe TRBD2 (6 bases). Trimming stripped 8 bases from V and 2 bases from J, with 10 bases between. The CDR3 covers 12 residues. The V gene's germline CDR1 is MNHEY and CDR2 SMNVEV (reference sequence). CDR3 sequence reads: CASGEAAYEQYF. Here the CDR3 DNA reads TGTGCCAGCGGGGAGGCCGCCTACGAGCAGTACTTC.

This clonotype has a count of ten or more. The rearrangement joins TRBV12-3 or TRBV12-4 to TRBJ1-4; 9 bases agree with TRBD1. The CDR3 is 15 amino acids. V gave up 10 bases and J gave up 8 bases; unmatched junction bases: 14. The CDR3 is CATQAAGTGNEKLFF. CDR3 sequence (DNA): TGTGCCACCCAGGCCGCCGGGACAGGGAACGAAAAACTGTTTTTT.

The V call is TRBV3-1, the J call TRBJ2-5, with TRBD2 matching over 13 bases. The CDR3 covers 20 residues. The trim removed 2 bases at V and 1 base at J, leaving 13 bases unmatched. Germline V lookup: CDR1 LGHDT, CDR2 YNNKEL (reference sequence). In DNA form, the CDR3 reads TGTGCCAGCAGCCAATTCCTAACGGGACTAGCGGGAATGAGCCAAGAGACCCAGTACTTC. It is translated as CASSQFLTGLAGMSQETQYF.

The rearrangement links TRBV20-1 to TRBJ1-1, with D possibly being TRBD1 (5 bases). The CDR3 runs to 15 residues. V was clipped by 0 bases and J by 5 bases, with 16 bases between them. Germline V gene lookup returns CDR1 DFQATT and CDR2 SNEGSKA (reference sequence). The CDR3 DNA reads TGCAGTGCTAGAGATGGGAAGGGACTGGGGACTGAAGCTTTCTTT. It specifies CSARDGKGLGTEAFF.

This clonotype was seen at least ten times. The chain employs TRBV11-2 and TRBJ2-5; no definite D call. Germline CDR1 and CDR2: SGHAT and FQNNGV. Trimming left V 8 bases short and J 5 bases short, with 9 bases between. The CDR3 covers 11 residues. In nucleotides, the CDR3 is TGTGCCAGCCAATCAGTGGAGACCCAGTACTTC. Translated, it gives CASQSVETQYF.

The table lists this clonotype with many counts. V gene TRBV20-1 combines with J gene TRBJ2-7; 11 bases agree with TRBD2. The V and J ends lost 0 bases and 5 bases, in that order; junction bases with no gene match: 6. CDR1 is DFQATT, CDR2 SNEGSKA, per germline (reference sequence). This CDR3 spans 15 amino acids. The CDR3 is CSARDVLAGVHEQYF. CDR3 coding DNA: TGCAGTGCTAGAGATGTACTAGCGGGAGTCCACGAGCAGTACTTC.

This clonotype was counted at least ten times. CDR3 residues: CASSPGLFVFDNEQFF. In DNA form, the CDR3 reads TGTGCCAGCAGTCCCGGACTCTTTGTATTTGACAATGAGCAGTTCTTC. V and J are TRBV2 and TRBJ2-1, with TRBD2 as a possible D gene (5 bases). The V gene lost 5 bases and the J gene lost 5 bases, with 19 bases spanning the gap. The CDR3 is 16 residues long. Germline CDR1 reads SNHLY; CDR2 reads FYNNEI.

The chain carries TRBV18 and TRBJ1-2, with TRBD1 matching over 7 bases. Germline assignment: CDR1 KGHSH and CDR2 LQKENI. The CDR3 contains 14 residues. V dropped 2 bases and J dropped 5; count of bases not matched to a gene: 5. The CDR3 spells CASSPARGYYGYTF. CDR3 nucleotides: TGTGCCAGCTCACCAGCCAGGGGGTATTATGGCTACACCTTC.

This clonotype occurred a few times. The genes are TRBV18 and TRBJ2-7; 7 positions agree with TRBD2. V lost 3 bases to trimming and J lost 3 bases; unmatched junction nucleotides: 2. The CDR3 runs to 13 residues. Germline values: CDR1 KGHSH, CDR2 LQKENI. CDR3 sequence reads: CASSPAGDYEQYF. The DNA of the CDR3 is TGTGCCAGCTCACCGGCGGGGGACTACGAGCAGTACTTC.

The table lists this clonotype with a few counts. The chain joins TRBV29-1 to TRBJ2-7; TRBD1 matches at 10 bases. The CDR3 length is 14 residues. With 7 bases clipped from V and 9 bases from J, the junction kept 15 bases outside the gene matches. Germline lookup yields CDR1 SQVTM and CDR2 ANQGSEA. The CDR3 DNA reads TGCAGCGCCCAAGGCGGGACAGGGGCCCTGGGGCAGTACTTC. Protein: CSAQGGTGALGQYF.

This clonotype was observed at least ten times. This chain links TRBV28 with TRBJ2-1; 9 bases align to TRBD2. V was pared by 4 bases and J by 7 bases, with 8 bases of the junction left unmatched. Germline V lookup: CDR1 MDHEN, CDR2 SYDVKM. This CDR3 is built from 15 residues. This CDR3 is CASSSKREVANEQFF. The CDR3 nucleotides are TGTGCCAGCAGTTCTAAGCGGGAGGTGGCAAATGAGCAGTTCTTC.

This clonotype was picked up many times. This sequence joins TRBV18 and TRBJ2-3, with 9 bases identical to TRBD2. Germline loops: CDR1 KGHSH, CDR2 LQKENI. There are 17 residues in the CDR3. V trimming: 1 base; J trimming: 3 bases; junction bases outside the gene matches: 8. The CDR3 DNA follows: TGTGCCAGCTCACCACTAGCGGGAGCGGCCCGGACAGATACGCAGTATTTT. Translated: CASSPLAGAARTDTQYF.

This clonotype was counted at least ten times. The V and J genes are TRBV5-1 and TRBJ2-7, with 10 bases that match TRBD1. The CDR3 runs 13 residues. CDR1 and CDR2 from the germline V gene are SGHRS and YFSETQ. J lost 6 bases, V lost 5 bases, and 5 bases had no gene match. CDR3 in amino acids: CASRRQGAFEQYF. The CDR3 DNA reads TGCGCCAGCAGGAGACAGGGGGCTTTCGAGCAGTACTTC.

This chain uses TRBV20-1 with TRBJ2-1; D tentatively fits TRBD1 or TRBD2 (5 bases each). This CDR3 region has 16 residues. Germline V gives CDR1 DFQATT, CDR2 SNEGSKA (reference sequence). This CDR3 is CRGETVRERRVDEQFF. DNA for the CDR3: TGCAGAGGCGAAACGGTCAGGGAAAGGCGGGTGGATGAGCAGTTCTTC.

This clonotype appeared many times. The V and J genes are TRBV20-1 and TRBJ2-5; TRBD1 might be the D (6 bases). Germline assignment: CDR1 DFQATT and CDR2 SNEGSKA (reference sequence). V was shortened by 4 bases and J by 2 bases, with 8 bases between the two germline ends. This CDR3 is 12 amino acids long. The chain's CDR3 is CSAMGQQETQYF. CDR3 bases: TGCAGTGCTATGGGACAACAAGAGACCCAGTACTTC.

This clonotype was counted many times. This chain uses TRBV7-2 with TRBJ2-5, with 7 bases aligning to TRBD2. The CDR3 spans 12 residues. Trimming removed 8 bases from V and 7 bases from J; junction bases left unmatched: 7. The germline gives CDR1 SGHTA, CDR2 FQGNSA. For the CDR3, the DNA is TGTGCCAGCGGCGGTGGGAGGGGGACCCAGTACTTC. This encodes CASGGGRGTQYF.

A few counts support this clonotype. Just one base apart from a much larger clone, this may be a read error. The rearrangement joins TRBV7-3 to TRBJ2-5, with TRBD2 matching over 11 bases. CDR1 and CDR2 from the germline V gene are SGHTA and FQGTGA. CDR3 size: 14 residues. The V gene end was trimmed by 8 bases and the J gene end by 5 bases; junction bases not matched to a gene: 7. The CDR3 DNA reads TGTGCCAGCGGCCCGACTAGCGGGACGGAGACCCAGTACTTC. Its protein is CASGPTSGTETQYF.

This clonotype was seen repeatedly, ten times or more. V is TRBV28 and J is TRBJ2-5; D unclear. V lost 3 bases to trimming and J lost 7 bases, with 15 bases between them. CDR1 is MDHEN and CDR2 is SYDVKM in the germline V gene. There are 14 residues in the CDR3. CDR3 sequence (DNA): TGTGCCAGCAGTTTCGAGTGGCCCCATGGGACCCAGTACTTC. This translates into CASSFEWPHGTQYF. The variable domain in full, completed from reference TRBV28 and TRBJ2-5, reads DVKVTQSSRYLVKRTGEKVFLECVQDMDHENMFWYRQDPGLGLRLIYFSYDVKMKEKGDIPEGYSVSREKKERFSLILESASTNQTSMYLCASSFEWPHGTQYFGPGTRLLVL.

The genes are TRBV20-1 and TRBJ1-1; TRBD1 aligns across 8 bases. Germline V gene data show CDR1 as DFQATT and CDR2 as SNEGSKA (reference sequence). After removal of 1 base from V and 7 bases from J, the junction contained 8 bases not matched to a gene. This CDR3 has 14 amino acids. The CDR3 DNA reads as TGCAGTGCTAGAGGTGGGACAGGTCACCTTGAAGCTTTCTTT. It is translated as CSARGGTGHLEAFF.

Details on this clonotype: Likely a read error: the CDR3 ends without its conserved phenylalanine or tryptophan. The V call is TRBV9, the J call TRBJ2-2; maybe TRBD1 (5 bases). The length of the CDR3 is 15 residues. The germline V gene has CDR1 SGDLS and CDR2 YYNGEE. V was trimmed by 0 bases and J by 1 base, leaving 7 bases between them. This CDR3 reads CASSVVGQNTGELFL. The CDR3 nucleotides read TGTGCCAGCAGCGTAGTAGGACAGAACACCGGGGAGCTGTTTCTT.